The rows below give T cell receptor beta chains drawn from one sample of a study of CD8+ T cells in alopecia areata. Here immunoSEQ multiplex PCR was the method, and the copy in TCRdb shows in-frame clones only, minus some. The sample has some 180,000 clones; 53% are singletons. Sequencing was performed on CD8+ T cells sorted from blood, taken at week 24, from a patient treated with tofacitinib. These receptors all stem from a human donor with alopecia areata. Both conserved end residues are part of each CDR3. A D gene is named only where the DNA matches it firmly. Only part of the rows carry a size: once, few, many, or a class if the clone is expanded.

J gene: TRBJ2-2; V gene: TRBV4-3; D gene: NA; clone size: NA; CDR3 protein: CASSQDFPGELFF; CDR3 DNA: TGCGCCAGCAGCCAAGATTTTCCCGGGGAGCTGTTTTTT
J gene: TRBJ2-5; V gene: TRBV14; D gene: NA; clone size: NA; CDR3 protein: CASSLARETQYF; CDR3 DNA: TGTGCCAGCAGCTTAGCTAGGGAGACCCAGTACTTC
J gene: TRBJ2-3; V gene: TRBV29-1; D gene: TRBD1; clone size: few; CDR3 protein: CSAAGTGASDTQYF; CDR3 DNA: TGCAGCGCGGCCGGGACAGGGGCTTCAGATACGCAGTATTTT
J gene: TRBJ1-5; V gene: TRBV12-5; D gene: TRBD1; clone size: NA; CDR3 protein: CASGSTGTGRNQPQHF; CDR3 DNA: TGTGCTAGTGGTTCCACGGGGACAGGGCGTAATCAGCCCCAGCATTTT
J gene: TRBJ1-1; V gene: TRBV19; D gene: NA; clone size: NA; CDR3 protein: CASSIAGPPNTEAFF; CDR3 DNA: TGTGCCAGTAGTATAGCAGGACCGCCGAACACTGAAGCTTTCTTT
J gene: TRBJ2-1; V gene: TRBV27; D gene: NA; clone size: few; CDR3 protein: CASSLGVNEQFF; CDR3 DNA: TGTGCCAGCAGTTTAGGTGTTAATGAGCAGTTCTTC
J gene: TRBJ2-5; V gene: TRBV18; D gene: TRBD2; clone size: NA; CDR3 protein: CASSPRGSSGVQETQYF; CDR3 DNA: TGTGCCAGCTCACCACGGGGTTCAAGCGGGGTTCAAGAGACCCAGTACTTC
J gene: TRBJ1-2; V gene: TRBV19; D gene: NA; clone size: few; CDR3 protein: CASSDGLAPYGYTF; CDR3 DNA: TGTGCCAGCAGCGACGGCCTGGCTCCCTATGGCTACACCTTC
J gene: TRBJ2-2; V gene: TRBV5-1; D gene: TRBD1; clone size: NA; CDR3 protein: CASRPDRAGELFF; CDR3 DNA: TGCGCCAGCAGGCCAGACAGGGCCGGGGAGCTGTTTTTT
J gene: TRBJ2-7; V gene: TRBV30; D gene: NA; clone size: NA; CDR3 protein: CAWSPRTAEAYEQYF; CDR3 DNA: TGTGCCTGGAGTCCCCGGACAGCCGAAGCCTACGAGCAGTACTTC
J gene: TRBJ1-2; V gene: TRBV29-1; D gene: NA; clone size: few; CDR3 protein: CSVQGNYGYTF; CDR3 DNA: TGCAGCGTCCAGGGGAACTATGGCTACACCTTC
J gene: TRBJ2-1; V gene: TRBV29-1; D gene: NA; clone size: few; CDR3 protein: CSVEDHRGLDNEQFF; CDR3 DNA: TGCAGCGTTGAAGATCATCGGGGGTTGGACAATGAGCAGTTCTTC
J gene: TRBJ2-1; V gene: TRBV29-1; D gene: NA; clone size: few; CDR3 protein: CSVEGPDGREQFF; CDR3 DNA: TGCAGCGTTGAAGGCCCCGACGGGCGCGAGCAGTTCTTC
J gene: TRBJ1-1; V gene: TRBV30; D gene: NA; clone size: NA; CDR3 protein: CAWKIGGAEAFF; CDR3 DNA: TGTGCCTGGAAAATCGGGGGAGCCGAAGCTTTCTTT
J gene: TRBJ2-4; V gene: TRBV7-8; D gene: TRBD2; clone size: few; CDR3 protein: CASSSRTSSSKNIQYF; CDR3 DNA: TGTGCCAGCAGCTCCCGGACTAGTAGTTCCAAAAACATTCAGTACTTC
J gene: TRBJ1-5; V gene: TRBV7-2; D gene: NA; clone size: NA; CDR3 protein: CASSLALSDFNQPQHF; CDR3 DNA: TGTGCCAGCAGCTTAGCCCTGTCTGACTTCAATCAGCCCCAGCATTTT
J gene: TRBJ2-1; V gene: TRBV4-1; D gene: NA; clone size: NA; CDR3 protein: CASSQDYNEQFF; CDR3 DNA: TGCGCCAGCAGCCAAGACTACAATGAGCAGTTCTTC
J gene: TRBJ1-4; V gene: TRBV27; D gene: NA; clone size: NA; CDR3 protein: CASSSGTESEKLFF; CDR3 DNA: TGTGCCAGCAGTAGTGGGACGGAATCTGAAAAACTGTTTTTT
J gene: TRBJ1-5; V gene: TRBV13; D gene: NA; clone size: NA; CDR3 protein: CASSLGENQPQHF; CDR3 DNA: TGTGCCAGCAGCCTAGGGGAGAATCAGCCCCAGCATTTT
J gene: TRBJ2-3; V gene: TRBV19; D gene: NA; clone size: NA; CDR3 protein: CASTPGGGDTQYF; CDR3 DNA: TGTGCCAGTACTCCCGGGGGTGGAGATACGCAGTATTTT
J gene: TRBJ1-2; V gene: TRBV10-3; D gene: TRBD1; clone size: NA; CDR3 protein: CAISPQGTPRVANYGYTF; CDR3 DNA: TGTGCCATCAGTCCACAGGGGACTCCACGTGTCGCTAACTATGGCTACACCTTC
J gene: TRBJ2-1; V gene: TRBV15; D gene: TRBD2; clone size: NA; CDR3 protein: CATSYTSGNEQFF; CDR3 DNA: TGTGCCACCAGCTATACTAGCGGGAATGAGCAGTTCTTC
J gene: TRBJ1-4; V gene: TRBV11-2; D gene: NA; clone size: NA; CDR3 protein: CASSLVGGDEKLFF; CDR3 DNA: TGTGCCAGCAGCTTAGTCGGGGGGGATGAAAAACTGTTTTTT
J gene: TRBJ1-2; V gene: TRBV5-4; D gene: TRBD1; clone size: NA; CDR3 protein: CASSLDRGREANYGYTF; CDR3 DNA: TGTGCCAGCAGCTTGGACAGGGGGCGAGAAGCGAACTATGGCTACACCTTC
J gene: TRBJ2-6; V gene: TRBV4-3; D gene: TRBD2; clone size: few; CDR3 protein: CASSQSGGSGANVLTF; CDR3 DNA: TGCGCCAGCAGCCAATCGGGGGGCTCTGGGGCCAACGTCCTGACTTTC
J gene: TRBJ1-1; V gene: TRBV5-1; D gene: NA; clone size: NA; CDR3 protein: CASAGGTEAFF; CDR3 DNA: TGCGCCAGCGCGGGGGGAACTGAAGCTTTCTTT
J gene: TRBJ1-2; V gene: TRBV10-3; D gene: NA; clone size: few; CDR3 protein: CAIRVRTTPPEYGYTF; CDR3 DNA: TGTGCCATCAGGGTCAGGACGACCCCTCCGGAATATGGCTACACCTTC
J gene: TRBJ1-5; V gene: TRBV19; D gene: NA; clone size: once; CDR3 protein: CASSIIGNQPQHF; CDR3 DNA: TGTGCCAGTAGTATTATCGGAAATCAGCCCCAGCATTTT
J gene: TRBJ2-3; V gene: TRBV11-2; D gene: NA; clone size: once; CDR3 protein: CASSLDIAGNTDTQYF; CDR3 DNA: TGTGCCAGCAGCTTAGATATTGCGGGGAACACAGATACGCAGTATTTT
J gene: TRBJ2-7; V gene: TRBV25-1; D gene: NA; clone size: NA; CDR3 protein: CASSESGGVLVYEQYF; CDR3 DNA: TGTGCCAGCAGTGAATCGGGTGGGGTCCTAGTTTACGAGCAGTACTTC
J gene: TRBJ2-5; V gene: TRBV30; D gene: NA; clone size: few; CDR3 protein: CAWRLYPGRQETQYF; CDR3 DNA: TGTGCCTGGAGGTTGTACCCCGGCAGGCAAGAGACCCAGTACTTC
J gene: TRBJ2-3; V gene: TRBV14; D gene: NA; clone size: few; CDR3 protein: CASSTRTGRGTDTQYF; CDR3 DNA: TGTGCCAGCAGCACCCGAACAGGGAGAGGCACAGATACGCAGTATTTT
J gene: TRBJ2-5; V gene: TRBV7-8; D gene: NA; clone size: NA; CDR3 protein: CASSPRLSVQETQYF; CDR3 DNA: TGTGCCAGCAGCCCCCGACTGTCTGTTCAAGAGACCCAGTACTTC
J gene: TRBJ2-2; V gene: TRBV5-6; D gene: TRBD2; clone size: few; CDR3 protein: CASSLAGKSGELFF; CDR3 DNA: TGTGCCAGCAGCTTAGCGGGGAAGTCCGGGGAGCTGTTTTTT
J gene: TRBJ1-1; V gene: TRBV27; D gene: NA; clone size: NA; CDR3 protein: CASSLESVNTEAFF; CDR3 DNA: TGTGCCAGCAGTTTAGAGAGTGTGAACACTGAAGCTTTCTTT
J gene: TRBJ1-2; V gene: TRBV30; D gene: NA; clone size: NA; CDR3 protein: CAWSPTSGHRYGYTF; CDR3 DNA: TGTGCCTGGAGTCCAACCTCGGGACACCGCTATGGCTACACCTTC
J gene: TRBJ1-4; V gene: TRBV7-2; D gene: NA; clone size: few; CDR3 protein: CASSLRQGYEKLFF; CDR3 DNA: TGTGCCAGCAGCTTAAGGCAGGGCTATGAAAAACTGTTTTTT
J gene: TRBJ1-2; V gene: TRBV25-1; D gene: NA; clone size: once; CDR3 protein: CASSDGGRDGYTF; CDR3 DNA: TGTGCCAGCAGTGATGGGGGCAGGGATGGCTACACCTTC
J gene: TRBJ1-4; V gene: TRBV4-3; D gene: NA; clone size: NA; CDR3 protein: CASSQDWANNEKLFF; CDR3 DNA: TGCGCCAGCAGCCAAGATTGGGCAAACAATGAAAAACTGTTTTTT
J gene: TRBJ1-1; V gene: TRBV7-9; D gene: TRBD1; clone size: once; CDR3 protein: CASSFMTGGTEAFF; CDR3 DNA: TGTGCCAGCAGCTTTATGACAGGGGGCACTGAAGCTTTCTTT
J gene: TRBJ1-1; V gene: TRBV7-8; D gene: NA; clone size: NA; CDR3 protein: CASSLGHNVDTEAFF; CDR3 DNA: TGTGCCAGCAGCTTGGGCCATAACGTGGACACTGAAGCTTTCTTT
J gene: TRBJ2-1; V gene: TRBV7-8; D gene: NA; clone size: NA; CDR3 protein: CASSSGPGNEQFF; CDR3 DNA: TGTGCCAGCAGCTCCGGGCCTGGGAATGAGCAGTTCTTC
J gene: TRBJ2-7; V gene: TRBV29-1; D gene: TRBD1; clone size: NA; CDR3 protein: CSVVGDRGPYEQYF; CDR3 DNA: TGCAGCGTTGTAGGTGACAGGGGACCCTACGAGCAGTACTTC
J gene: TRBJ2-2; V gene: TRBV30; D gene: NA; clone size: NA; CDR3 protein: CAWSGHPRTSGELFF; CDR3 DNA: TGTGCCTGGAGTGGGCATCCCCGGACGAGCGGGGAGCTGTTTTTT
J gene: TRBJ2-1; V gene: TRBV29-1; D gene: NA; clone size: few; CDR3 protein: CSAGPGAYNEQFF; CDR3 DNA: TGCAGCGCGGGACCGGGGGCCTACAATGAGCAGTTCTTC
J gene: TRBJ2-1; V gene: TRBV5-6; D gene: TRBD1; clone size: NA; CDR3 protein: CASSSLGQGDLNEQFF; CDR3 DNA: TGTGCCAGCAGCTCCCTCGGACAGGGGGATCTCAATGAGCAGTTCTTC
J gene: TRBJ2-1; V gene: TRBV11-2; D gene: NA; clone size: NA; CDR3 protein: CASSPAANNEQFF; CDR3 DNA: TGTGCCAGCAGCCCCGCAGCGAACAATGAGCAGTTCTTC
J gene: TRBJ1-1; V gene: TRBV10-3; D gene: NA; clone size: NA; CDR3 protein: CAISEPGPVNTEAFF; CDR3 DNA: TGTGCCATCAGCGAACCGGGCCCGGTGAACACTGAAGCTTTCTTT
J gene: TRBJ1-4; V gene: TRBV13; D gene: TRBD1; clone size: few; CDR3 protein: CASSLGQSNEKLFF; CDR3 DNA: TGTGCCAGCAGCTTGGGACAGTCTAATGAAAAACTGTTTTTT
J gene: TRBJ2-7; V gene: TRBV5-1; D gene: NA; clone size: NA; CDR3 protein: CASSWDNSYEQYF; CDR3 DNA: TGCGCCAGCAGCTGGGACAACTCCTACGAGCAGTACTTC
J gene: TRBJ1-2; V gene: TRBV28; D gene: TRBD1; clone size: NA; CDR3 protein: CASSSVIPGQTQIYGYTF; CDR3 DNA: TGTGCCAGCAGTTCAGTCATTCCGGGACAGACGCAAATCTATGGCTACACCTTC
J gene: TRBJ1-1; V gene: TRBV7-9; D gene: NA; clone size: NA; CDR3 protein: CASSPAGGLTEAFF; CDR3 DNA: TGTGCCAGCAGCCCAGCCGGGGGGCTCACTGAAGCTTTCTTT
J gene: TRBJ2-7; V gene: TRBV5-6; D gene: TRBD1; clone size: NA; CDR3 protein: CASSLDAGTGGYEQYF; CDR3 DNA: TGTGCCAGCAGCTTAGATGCCGGGACAGGGGGCTACGAGCAGTACTTC
J gene: TRBJ2-1; V gene: TRBV6-5; D gene: TRBD1; clone size: once; CDR3 protein: CASSPGTDGNNEQFF; CDR3 DNA: TGTGCCAGCAGTCCCGGGACAGATGGGAACAATGAGCAGTTCTTC
J gene: TRBJ1-1; V gene: TRBV19; D gene: NA; clone size: few; CDR3 protein: CASRDEMNTEAFF; CDR3 DNA: TGTGCCAGTAGAGACGAAATGAACACTGAAGCTTTCTTT